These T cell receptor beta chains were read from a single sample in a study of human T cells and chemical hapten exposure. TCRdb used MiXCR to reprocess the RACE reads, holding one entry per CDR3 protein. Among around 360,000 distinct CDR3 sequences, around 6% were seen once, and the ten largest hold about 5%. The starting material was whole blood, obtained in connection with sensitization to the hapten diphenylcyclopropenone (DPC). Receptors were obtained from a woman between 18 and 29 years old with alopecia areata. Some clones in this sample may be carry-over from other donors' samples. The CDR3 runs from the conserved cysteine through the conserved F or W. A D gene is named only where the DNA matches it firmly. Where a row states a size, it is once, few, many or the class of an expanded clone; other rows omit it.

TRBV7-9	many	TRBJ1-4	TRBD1	TGTGCCAGCAGCACCGGGACAGGGCTGAATGAAAAACTGTTTTTT	CASSTGTGLNEKLFF
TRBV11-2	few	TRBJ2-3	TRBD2	TGTGCCAGCAGCCACCGGGGCGGGGGGGCAGAGTCAGCAGATACGCAGTATTTT	CASSHRGGGAESADTQYF
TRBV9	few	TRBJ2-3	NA	TGTGCCAGCAGCGTAGACGCGGACTTACCTACAGATACGCAGTATTTT	CASSVDADLPTDTQYF
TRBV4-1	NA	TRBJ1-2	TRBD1	TGCGCCAGCAGCCAACGGACAGGGGGCGCGATAAACTATGGCTACACCTTC	CASSQRTGGAINYGYTF
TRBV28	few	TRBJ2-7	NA	TGTGCCAGCAGTTCCCCTATCACCTACGAGCAGTACTTC	CASSSPITYEQYF
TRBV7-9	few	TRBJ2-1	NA	TGTGCCATACTTGGTGGCGACAATGAGCAGTTCTTC	CAILGGDNEQFF
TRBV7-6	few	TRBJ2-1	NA	TGTGCCAGCAGCCCTCGGGACTTGGGGGGTGAGCAGTTCTTC	CASSPRDLGGEQFF
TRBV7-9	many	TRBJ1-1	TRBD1	TGTGCCAGCACCCCGACAGGGTTGGGCACTGAAGCTTTCTTT	CASTPTGLGTEAFF
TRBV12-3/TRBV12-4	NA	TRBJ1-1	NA	TGTGCCAGTGCCACCGAGTGGGGGGCGTCGAACACTGAAGCTTTCTTT	CASATEWGASNTEAFF
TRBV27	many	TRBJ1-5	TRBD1	TGTGCCAGCCAACCGGGACAGAGCCCTGAACAGCCCCAGCATTTT	CASQPGQSPEQPQHF
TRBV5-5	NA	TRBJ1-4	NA	TGTGCCAGCAGCTTGGGCCGGACACCGGATGAAAAACTGTCTTTT	CASSLGRTPDEKLSF
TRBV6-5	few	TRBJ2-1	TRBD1	TGTGCCAGCAGGACCGGGACAGGGTACAATGAGCAGTTCTTC	CASRTGTGYNEQFF
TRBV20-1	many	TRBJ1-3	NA	TGCAGTGCTAGCTTGGGGGGCGCGGAAGGAAACACCATATATTTT	CSASLGGAEGNTIYF
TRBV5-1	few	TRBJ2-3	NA	TGCGCCAGCAGCCCGAGGACGGGGAGTAGCACAGATACGCAGTATTTT	CASSPRTGSSTDTQYF
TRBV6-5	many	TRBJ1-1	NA	TGTGCCAGCAGTTACCCCGACGGGTACACTGAAGCTTTCTTT	CASSYPDGYTEAFF
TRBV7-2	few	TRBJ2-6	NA	TGTGCCAGCAGCTTTTCGAGGGGGGCCAACGTCCTGACTTTC	CASSFSRGANVLTF
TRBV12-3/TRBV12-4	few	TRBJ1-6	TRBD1	TGTGCCAGCAGTCCACAGGGGGCTTATAATTCACCCCTCCACTTT	CASSPQGAYNSPLHF
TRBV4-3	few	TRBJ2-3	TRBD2	TGCGCCAGCAGCCTCAGAGGGACTAGCGGGGGGGATACGCAGTATTTT	CASSLRGTSGGDTQYF
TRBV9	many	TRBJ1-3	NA	TGTGCCAGCAGCGTAGACCCCCGCCGGGAGAAACCTGGAAACACCATATATTTT	CASSVDPRREKPGNTIYF
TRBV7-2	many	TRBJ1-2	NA	TGTGCCAGCAGCCCATTTGACAGCATCTATGGCTACACCTTC	CASSPFDSIYGYTF
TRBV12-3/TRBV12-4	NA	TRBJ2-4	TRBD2	TGTGCCAGCAGTCCTTACGCGACTAGCGGGAAAACCATTCAGTACTTC	CASSPYATSGKTIQYF
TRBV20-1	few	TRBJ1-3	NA	TGCAGTGCTAGAGATTTGGGAAGTAGGCCTGGAAACACCATATATTTT	CSARDLGSRPGNTIYF
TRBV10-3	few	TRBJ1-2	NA	TGTGCCATCAGTGTGGTAAAGCAGGGCTATGGCTACACCTTC	CAISVVKQGYGYTF
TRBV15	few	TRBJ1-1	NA	TGTGCCACCAGCAGGTACCCGCCCGGGACATCGTCCACAAGCACTGAAGCTTTCTTT	CATSRYPPGTSSTSTEAFF
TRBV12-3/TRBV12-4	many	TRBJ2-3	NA	TGTGCCAGCAGTTTAGCGCTAACAGGGTACGAGGCAGATACGCAGTATTTT	CASSLALTGYEADTQYF
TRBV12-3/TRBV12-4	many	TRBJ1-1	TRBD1	TGTGCCAGCAGGGTAACGGACAGGGGTTGGGCTTTCTTT	CASRVTDRGWAFF
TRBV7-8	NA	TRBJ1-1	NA	TGTGCCAGCAGCTTGGGCCTCGTAGGGGGCACTGAAGCTTTCTTT	CASSLGLVGGTEAFF
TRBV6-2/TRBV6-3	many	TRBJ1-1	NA	TGTGCCAGCTCTCGTGCGTCCAGGACGAACACTGAAGCTTTCTTT	CASSRASRTNTEAFF
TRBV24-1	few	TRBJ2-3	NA	TGTGCCACCAGTGACCAGTCTTATACGCAGTATTTT	CATSDQSYTQYF
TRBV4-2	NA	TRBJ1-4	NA	TGTGCCAGCAGCCAAGAGGTTCAAAGGCAGGGGCATAATGAAAAACTGTTTTTT	CASSQEVQRQGHNEKLFF
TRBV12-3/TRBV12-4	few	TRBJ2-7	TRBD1	TGTGCCAGCAGTTTATCGGGACAGGTCTTCTTC	CASSLSGQVFF
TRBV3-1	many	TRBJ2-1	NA	TGTGCCAGTGTCGGGGAGGCCACCAAACGGTTCTTC	CASVGEATKRFF
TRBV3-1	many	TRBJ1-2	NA	TGTGCCAGCAGCCAAGGAGGCACTAACTATGGCTACACCTTC	CASSQGGTNYGYTF
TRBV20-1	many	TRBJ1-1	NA	TGCAGTGCTAGAGATTTGAACCACCTCACTGAAGCTTTCTTT	CSARDLNHLTEAFF
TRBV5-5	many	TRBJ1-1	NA	TGTGCCAGCAGCTTAGAAGGGGGGGCTTTCTTT	CASSLEGGAFF
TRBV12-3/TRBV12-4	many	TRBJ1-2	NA	TGTGCCAGCAGTGACAGACGGGGGAACTATGGCTACACCTTC	CASSDRRGNYGYTF
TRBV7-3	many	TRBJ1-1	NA	TGTGCCAGCAGCAGGGGGTTGAACACTGAAGCTTTCTTT	CASSRGLNTEAFF
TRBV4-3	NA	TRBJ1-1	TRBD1	TGCGCCAGCAGCCAACAAGGGGGCTGGACTGAAGCTTTCTTT	CASSQQGGWTEAFF
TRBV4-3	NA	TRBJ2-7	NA	TGCGCCAGCAGCCAAGATCATAACAGGAGCCCCTACGAGCAGTACTTC	CASSQDHNRSPYEQYF
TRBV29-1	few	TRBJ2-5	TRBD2	TGCAGCGTTGTAAGGGGACTACCTTTCCAAGAGACCCAGTACTTC	CSVVRGLPFQETQYF
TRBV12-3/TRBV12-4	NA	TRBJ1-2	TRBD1	TGTGCCAGCACCCCGACAGGGCCTAACTATGGCTACACCTTC	CASTPTGPNYGYTF
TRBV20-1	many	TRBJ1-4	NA	TGCAGTGCGAGCGACAGGATGAACCCTGAAAAACTGTTTTTT	CSASDRMNPEKLFF
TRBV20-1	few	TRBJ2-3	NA	TGCAGTGCCCCGGACGCAGGAAAAGCTAGCACAGATACGCAGTATTTT	CSAPDAGKASTDTQYF
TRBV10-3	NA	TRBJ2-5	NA	TGTGCCATCAGTGTGGGACTGGAAGAGACCCAGTACTTC	CAISVGLEETQYF
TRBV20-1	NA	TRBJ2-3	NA	TGCAGTGCCAGGAATAGGGTTACGAGCACAGATACGCAGTATTTT	CSARNRVTSTDTQYF
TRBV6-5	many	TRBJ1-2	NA	TGTGCCAGCAGTTACGAGAATCGGCGGAATGGCTACACCTTC	CASSYENRRNGYTF
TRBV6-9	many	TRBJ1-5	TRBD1	TGTGCCAGCCGAGGGAACAGGGGTGATCAGCCCCAGCATTTT	CASRGNRGDQPQHF
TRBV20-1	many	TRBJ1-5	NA	TGCAGTGCTAGAGGGTCTACAACCCTTCGGGCGGATCAGCCCCAGCATTTT	CSARGSTTLRADQPQHF
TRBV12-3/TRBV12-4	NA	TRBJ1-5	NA	TGTGCCAGCAGTTTAGCGGTTCAGGCTGCCGATCAGCCCCAGCATTTT	CASSLAVQAADQPQHF
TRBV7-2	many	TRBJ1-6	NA	TGTGCCAGCAGCACCTTTATGATGGGGAGTAATTCACCCCTCCACTTT	CASSTFMMGSNSPLHF
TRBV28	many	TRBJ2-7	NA	TGTGCCAGCAGTTTATTACGGGGACTGAGAGAGCAGTACTTC	CASSLLRGLREQYF